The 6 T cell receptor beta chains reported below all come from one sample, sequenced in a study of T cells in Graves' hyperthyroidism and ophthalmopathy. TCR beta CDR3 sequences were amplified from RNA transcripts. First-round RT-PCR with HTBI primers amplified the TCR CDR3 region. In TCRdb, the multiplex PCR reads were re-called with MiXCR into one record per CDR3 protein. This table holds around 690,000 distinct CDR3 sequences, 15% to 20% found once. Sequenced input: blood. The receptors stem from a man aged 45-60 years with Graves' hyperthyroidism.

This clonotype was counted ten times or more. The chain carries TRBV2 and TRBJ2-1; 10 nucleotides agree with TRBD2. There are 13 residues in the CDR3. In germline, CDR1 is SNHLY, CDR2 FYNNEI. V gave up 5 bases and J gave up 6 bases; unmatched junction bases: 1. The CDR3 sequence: CASSSGRVNEQFF. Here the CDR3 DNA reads TGTGCCAGCAGTAGCGGGAGGGTCAATGAGCAGTTCTTC.

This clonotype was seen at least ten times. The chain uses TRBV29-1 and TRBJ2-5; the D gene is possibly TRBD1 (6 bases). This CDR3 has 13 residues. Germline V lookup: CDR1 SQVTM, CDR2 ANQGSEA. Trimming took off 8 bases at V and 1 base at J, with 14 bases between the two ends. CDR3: CSYPRDTQETQYF. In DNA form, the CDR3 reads TGCAGCTATCCCCGGGACACCCAAGAGACCCAGTACTTC.

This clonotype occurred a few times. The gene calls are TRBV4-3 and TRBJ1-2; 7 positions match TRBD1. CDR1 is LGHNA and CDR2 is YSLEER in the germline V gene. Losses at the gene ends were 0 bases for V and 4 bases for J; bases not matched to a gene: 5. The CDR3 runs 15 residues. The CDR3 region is CASSQDVGTVYGYTF. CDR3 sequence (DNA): TGCGCCAGCAGCCAAGATGTAGGGACAGTCTATGGCTACACCTTC.

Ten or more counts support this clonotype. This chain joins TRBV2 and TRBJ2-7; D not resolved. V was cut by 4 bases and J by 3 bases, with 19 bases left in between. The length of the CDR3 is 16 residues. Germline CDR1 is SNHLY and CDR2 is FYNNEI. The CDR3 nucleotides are TGTGCCAGCAGTGCCTATCCCCGGACGCCAAACTACGAGCAGTACTTC. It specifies CASSAYPRTPNYEQYF. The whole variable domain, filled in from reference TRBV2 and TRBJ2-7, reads EPEVTQTPSHQVTQMGQEVILRCVPISNHLYFYWYRQILGQKVEFLVSFYNNEISEKSEIFDDQFSVERPDGSNFTLKIRSTKLEDSAMYFCASSAYPRTPNYEQYFGPGTRLTVT.

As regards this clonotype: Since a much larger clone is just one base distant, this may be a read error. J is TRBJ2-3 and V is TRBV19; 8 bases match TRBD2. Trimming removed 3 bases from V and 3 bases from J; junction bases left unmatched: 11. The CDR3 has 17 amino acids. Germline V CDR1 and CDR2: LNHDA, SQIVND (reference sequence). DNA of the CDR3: TGTGCCAGTAGTATCCCCCCTCCGGGAGGGGGAACAGATACGCAGTATTTT. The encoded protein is CASSIPPPGGGTDTQYF.

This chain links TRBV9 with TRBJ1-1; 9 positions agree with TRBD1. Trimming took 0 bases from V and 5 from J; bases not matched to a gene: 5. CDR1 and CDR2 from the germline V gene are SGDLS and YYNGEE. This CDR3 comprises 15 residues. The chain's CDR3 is CASSVGTGGKTEAFF. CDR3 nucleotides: TGTGCCAGCAGCGTAGGAACAGGGGGCAAAACTGAAGCTTTCTTT.